This T cell receptor beta chain was sequenced during a study of OX40 agonist ivuxolimab in advanced cancers. Regarding the research as a whole: Ivuxolimab was an agonistic, fully human IgG2 monoclonal antibody directed against OX40 (CD134), a costimulatory receptor. Intravenous ivuxolimab was administered to patients every 2 weeks at six dose levels: 0.01, 0.1, 0.3, 1.5, 3 and 10 mg/kg. Partial responses were achieved by three dose-escalation patients, of whom one had hepatocellular carcinoma and two had cutaneous melanoma. In the dose-escalation cohort, roughly 80% of patients were male, and the mean age was about 55 years, with a range of roughly 20 to 85. Peripheral TCRbeta sequencing was intended to test whether TCR sequence diversity was altered and clonal T-cell expansion was caused by ivuxolimab. Of the roughly 50 dose-escalation patients, hepatocellular carcinoma was present in approximately 20, melanoma in around 15, renal cell carcinoma in 9 and head and neck cancer in 9. The paper covers the monotherapy dose-escalation part of the phase I ivuxolimab trial, which included N of about 50 patients. Patients were allowed to have had prior anti-PD-1, anti-PD-L1 or anti-CTLA-4 therapy, and more than 30% of the dose-escalation patients had previously received checkpoint inhibitors. Broader findings and caveats from the paper: Partial responders in the 0.1-3.0 mg/kg groups had among the lowest normalized peripheral clonal expansion, especially among CD8+ T cells. Low levels of normalized T-cell clonal expansion were also seen in some nonresponding patients. At doses of 0.1 to 3.0 mg/kg, clonal expansion of both CD4+ and CD8+ T cells in blood was seen between baseline and week 6. Which antigens the clonally expanded peripheral T cells were specific for was not determined. After ivuxolimab, CD8+ T cells had more expanded clones than CD4+ T cells on average.

Genomic DNA was extracted from sorted cells for sequencing of the TCRbeta CDR3 region. TCRbeta CDR3 regions were sequenced using the immunoSEQ Assay. TCRdb holds this immuneACCESS table with in-frame rearrangements only. Some clones are missing; in checked studies, unresolved V genes explain under half, and the rest has no known cause. The sample has about 48,000 clones on record, approximately 90% of them singletons. The ten top clones hold around 30% of the sample. The trial excluded patients who had a history of autoimmune disease or who were on systemic immunosuppression. Peripheral blood for TCR sequencing was collected from all dose cohorts at baseline, on cycle 4 day 1, and on cycle 7 day 1. Samples were obtained from an open-label, multicenter, first-in-human phase I dose-escalation trial of ivuxolimab. Adults with locally advanced or metastatic melanoma, renal cell, hepatocellular, or head and neck squamous cell carcinoma were enrolled in the trial. Before TCR sequencing, CD4+ T cells and CD8+ T cells were sorted from peripheral blood as separate populations.

The count of this clone is one. Its antigen remains undetermined. No per-base quality is available; no much larger clone lies one base away. Sequenced material: CD4+ or CD8+ T cells sorted from blood, taken in a trial of the OX40 agonist ivuxolimab. This clonotype originated in an adult with an advanced solid tumor such as melanoma, head and neck, liver or kidney cancer.

CDR3 region: CASSTPLAGAYEQYF. The sequenced DNA: TGTGCCAGCAGTACCCCTCTAGCGGGAGCCTACGAGCAGTACTTC. The rearranged segments are TRBV6-6 and TRBJ2-7; 10 bases in the junction line up with TRBD2. Unmatched junction bases come to 6, with V trimmed by 5 bases and J by 2 bases. The CDR3, from cysteine to phenylalanine, totals 15 residues. The DNA shown is the 45-base CDR3, in frame from base 1. As encoded in the germline V gene (reference sequence), CDR1 is MNHNY while CDR2 is SVGAGI.